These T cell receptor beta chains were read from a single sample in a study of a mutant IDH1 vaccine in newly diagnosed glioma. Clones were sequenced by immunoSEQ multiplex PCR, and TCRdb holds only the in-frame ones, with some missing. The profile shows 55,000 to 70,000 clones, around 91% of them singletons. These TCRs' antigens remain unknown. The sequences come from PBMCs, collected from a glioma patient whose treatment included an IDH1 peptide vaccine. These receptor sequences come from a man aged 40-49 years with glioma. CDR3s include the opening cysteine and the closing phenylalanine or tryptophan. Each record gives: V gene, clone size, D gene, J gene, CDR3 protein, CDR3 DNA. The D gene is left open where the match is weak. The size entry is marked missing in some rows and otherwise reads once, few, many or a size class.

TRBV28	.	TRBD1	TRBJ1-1	CASSITGVPLKAFF	TGTGCCAGCAGTATCACAGGGGTGCCGTTGAAAGCTTTCTTT
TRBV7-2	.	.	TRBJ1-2	CASSLQPGGTYGYTF	TGTGCCAGCAGCTTACAGCCCGGGGGGACATATGGCTACACCTTC
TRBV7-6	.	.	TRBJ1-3	CASSQTVTGNTIYF	TGTGCCAGCAGCCAAACAGTAACTGGAAACACCATATATTTT
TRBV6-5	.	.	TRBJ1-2	CASSYSVGANYGYTF	TGTGCCAGCAGTTACTCCGTCGGGGCAAACTATGGCTACACCTTC
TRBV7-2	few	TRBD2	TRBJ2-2	CASSPYGTSGGATGELFF	TGTGCCAGCAGCCCATACGGGACTAGCGGGGGGGCCACCGGGGAGCTGTTTTTT
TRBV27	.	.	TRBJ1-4	CASSFSSVGAYEKLFF	TGTGCCAGCAGTTTCTCTTCAGTAGGGGCTTACGAAAAACTGTTTTTT
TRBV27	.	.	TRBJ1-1	CASSLSMGTGWTEAFF	TGTGCCAGCAGTTTATCCATGGGGACGGGCTGGACTGAAGCTTTCTTT
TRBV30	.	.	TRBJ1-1	CAWSVTVTNTEAFF	TGTGCCTGGAGTGTAACAGTAACGAACACTGAAGCTTTCTTT
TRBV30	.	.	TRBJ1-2	CAWSRLRDYGYTF	TGTGCCTGGAGTAGACTTAGGGACTATGGCTACACCTTC
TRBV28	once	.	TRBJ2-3	CASARQSTDTQYF	TGTGCCAGCGCACGACAGAGCACAGATACGCAGTATTTT
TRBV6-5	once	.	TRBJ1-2	CASSSLGVNYGYTF	TGTGCCAGCAGTTCACTAGGAGTTAACTATGGCTACACCTTC
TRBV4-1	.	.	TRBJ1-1	CASSLTHRDGNTEAFF	TGCGCCAGCAGCCTAACCCACAGAGACGGGAACACTGAAGCTTTCTTT
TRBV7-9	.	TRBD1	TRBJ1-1	CASSLQVPGGKVTEAFF	TGTGCCAGCAGTCTACAAGTCCCAGGGGGGAAAGTCACTGAAGCTTTCTTT
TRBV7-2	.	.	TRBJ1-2	CASSFYISDLGLEYGYTF	TGTGCCAGCAGCTTTTATATAAGTGACCTGGGACTTGAGTATGGCTACACCTTC
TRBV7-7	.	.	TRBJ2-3	CASSLGPDKNTDTQYF	TGTGCTAGCAGCCTTGGACCAGACAAGAACACAGATACGCAGTATTTT
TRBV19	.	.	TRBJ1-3	CASSIGSSGNTIYF	TGTGCCAGTAGTATCGGAAGCTCTGGAAACACCATATATTTT
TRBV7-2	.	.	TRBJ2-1	CASSLQKGLFEQFF	TGTGCCAGCAGCCTACAAAAGGGGTTATTTGAGCAGTTCTTC
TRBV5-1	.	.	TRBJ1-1	CASSLNRNTEAFF	TGCGCCAGCAGCTTGAACCGAAACACTGAAGCTTTCTTT
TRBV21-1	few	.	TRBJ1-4	CASSNPQTGTGLRGEKLFF	TGTGCCAGCAGCAACCCTCAGACAGGGACGGGTTTGAGGGGTGAAAAACTGTTTTTT
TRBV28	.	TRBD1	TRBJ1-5	CASSGTGFGDQPQHF	TGTGCCAGCAGTGGGACAGGCTTCGGTGATCAGCCCCAGCATTTT
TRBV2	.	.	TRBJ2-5	CASFRGRRDRETQYF	TGTGCCAGCTTCCGGGGGCGAAGAGATCGGGAGACCCAGTACTTC
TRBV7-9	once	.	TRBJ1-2	CASSLGGISGYTF	TGTGCCAGCAGCTTAGGGGGGATAAGTGGCTACACCTTC
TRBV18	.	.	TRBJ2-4	CASSPGGGSGNIQYF	TGTGCCAGCTCACCAGGGGGGGGCTCAGGGAACATTCAGTACTTC
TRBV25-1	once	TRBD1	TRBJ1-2	CASSTGAYGYTF	TGTGCCAGCAGCACAGGGGCCTATGGCTACACCTTC
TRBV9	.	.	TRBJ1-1	CASSETGRTEAFF	TGTGCCAGCAGCGAAACCGGGAGGACTGAAGCTTTCTTT
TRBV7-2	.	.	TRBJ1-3	CASSQNREWGSGNTIYF	TGTGCCAGCAGCCAGAACAGGGAATGGGGCTCTGGAAACACCATATATTTT
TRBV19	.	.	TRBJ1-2	CASSIGSANYGYTF	TGTGCCAGTAGTATTGGAAGTGCTAACTATGGCTACACCTTC
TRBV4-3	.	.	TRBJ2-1	CASSQDGGSWWNEQFF	TGCGCCAGCAGCCAAGACGGCGGCTCCTGGTGGAATGAGCAGTTCTTC
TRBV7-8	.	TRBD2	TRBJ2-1	CASRRGGVHNEQFF	TGTGCCAGCCGCCGGGGAGGGGTCCACAATGAGCAGTTCTTC
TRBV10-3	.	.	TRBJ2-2	CAISDNSGLANTGELFF	TGTGCCATCAGTGACAACTCTGGTCTAGCGAACACCGGGGAGCTGTTTTTT
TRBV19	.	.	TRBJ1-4	CASGSPFLNEKLFF	TGTGCCAGTGGGAGTCCTTTCCTTAATGAAAAACTGTTTTTT